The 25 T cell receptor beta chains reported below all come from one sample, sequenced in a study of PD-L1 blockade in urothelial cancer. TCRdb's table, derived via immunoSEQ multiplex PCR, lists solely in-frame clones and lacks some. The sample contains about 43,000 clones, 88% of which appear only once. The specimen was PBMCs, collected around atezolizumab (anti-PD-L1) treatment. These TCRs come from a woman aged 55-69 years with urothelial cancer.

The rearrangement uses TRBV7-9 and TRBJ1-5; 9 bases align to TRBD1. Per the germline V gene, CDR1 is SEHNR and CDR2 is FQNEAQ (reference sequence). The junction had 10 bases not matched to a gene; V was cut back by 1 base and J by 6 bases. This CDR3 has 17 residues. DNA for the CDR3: TGTGCCAGCAGCTTAGAGGATGGGACAGGGTCGTTTCAGCCCCAGCATTTT. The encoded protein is CASSLEDGTGSFQPQHF. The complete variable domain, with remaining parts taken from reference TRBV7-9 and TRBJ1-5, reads DTGVSQNPRHKITKRGQNVTFRCDPISEHNRLYWYRQTLGQGPEFLTYFQNEAQLEKSRLLSDRFSAERPKGSFSTLEIQRTEQGDSAMYLCASSLEDGTGSFQPQHFGDGTRLSIL.

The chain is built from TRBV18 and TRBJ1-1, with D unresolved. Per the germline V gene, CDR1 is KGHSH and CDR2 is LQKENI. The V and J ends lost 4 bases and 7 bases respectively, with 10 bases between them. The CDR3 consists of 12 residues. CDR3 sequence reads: CASSLRGFEAFF. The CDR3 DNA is TGTGCCAGCTCACTCAGAGGTTTTGAAGCTTTCTTT.

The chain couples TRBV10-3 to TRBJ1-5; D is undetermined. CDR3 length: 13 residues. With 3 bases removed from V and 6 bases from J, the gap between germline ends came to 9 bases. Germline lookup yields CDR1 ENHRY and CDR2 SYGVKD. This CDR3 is CAISEEGSQPQHF. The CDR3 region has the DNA TGTGCCATCAGTGAAGAGGGAAGTCAGCCCCAGCATTTT.

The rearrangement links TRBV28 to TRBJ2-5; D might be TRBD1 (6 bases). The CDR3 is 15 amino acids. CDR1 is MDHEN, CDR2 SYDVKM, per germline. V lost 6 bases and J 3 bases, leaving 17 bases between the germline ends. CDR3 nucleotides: TGTGCCAGCAGGAGCCGGGACACATGGGAAGAGACCCAGTACTTC. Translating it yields CASRSRDTWEETQYF.

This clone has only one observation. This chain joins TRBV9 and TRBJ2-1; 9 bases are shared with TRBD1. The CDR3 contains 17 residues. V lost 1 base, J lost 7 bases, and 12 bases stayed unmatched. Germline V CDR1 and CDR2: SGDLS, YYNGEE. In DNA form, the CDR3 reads TGTGCCAGCAGCGTACTCGGTCGACAGGGGGGAGAGAATGAGCAGTTCTTC. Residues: CASSVLGRQGGENEQFF.

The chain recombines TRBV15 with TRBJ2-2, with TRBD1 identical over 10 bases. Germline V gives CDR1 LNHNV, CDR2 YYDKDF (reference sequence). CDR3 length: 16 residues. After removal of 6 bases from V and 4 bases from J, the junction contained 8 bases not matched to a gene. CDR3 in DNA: TGTGCCACCAGGAGGGACAGGGGCGAGGGCACCGGGGAGCTGTTTTTT. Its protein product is CATRRDRGEGTGELFF. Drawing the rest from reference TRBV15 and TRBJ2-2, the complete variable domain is DAMVIQNPRYQVTQFGKPVTLSCSQTLNHNVMYWYQQKSSQAPKLLFHYYDKDFNNEADTPDNFQSRRPNTSFCFLDIRSPGLGDTAMYLCATRRDRGEGTGELFFGEGSRLTVL.

CDR3 nucleotides: TGTGCCAGCAGTTTCGTCGGGGTTAAGAATTCACCCCTCCACTTT. It encodes CASSFVGVKNSPLHF. V is TRBV27 and J is TRBJ1-6; no firm D call. The CDR3 runs to 15 residues. Trimming took 3 bases from V and 7 from J, leaving 13 bases between them. Per germline, CDR1 MNHEY and CDR2 SMNVEV (reference sequence).

The CDR3 loop is CASSRGPRTETQYF. CDR3 sequence (DNA): TGTGCCAGCAGCCGGGGTCCAAGAACGGAGACCCAGTACTTC. The chain employs TRBV5-4 and TRBJ2-5, with D perhaps TRBD2 (5 bases). Germline V gene lookup returns CDR1 SGHNT and CDR2 YYREEE (reference sequence). V lost 4 bases, J lost 5 bases, and 15 bases lay in between. This CDR3 comprises 14 residues.

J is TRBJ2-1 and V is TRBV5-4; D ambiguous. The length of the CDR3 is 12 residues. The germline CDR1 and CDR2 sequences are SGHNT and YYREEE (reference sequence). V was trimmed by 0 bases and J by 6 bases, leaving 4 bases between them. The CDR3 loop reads CASSLGVNEQFF. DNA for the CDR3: TGTGCCAGCAGCTTGGGCGTCAATGAGCAGTTCTTC.

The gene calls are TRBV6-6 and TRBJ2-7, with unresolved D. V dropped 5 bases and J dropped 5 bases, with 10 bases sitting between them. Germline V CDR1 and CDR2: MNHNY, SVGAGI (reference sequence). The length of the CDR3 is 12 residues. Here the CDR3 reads CASSPMSNEQYF. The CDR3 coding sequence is TGTGCCAGCAGTCCCATGAGCAACGAGCAGTACTTC.

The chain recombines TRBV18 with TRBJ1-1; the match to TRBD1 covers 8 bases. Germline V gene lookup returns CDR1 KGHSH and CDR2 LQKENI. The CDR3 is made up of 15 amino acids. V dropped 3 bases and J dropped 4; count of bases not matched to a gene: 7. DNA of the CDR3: TGTGCCAGCTCACCGGGGTCAGGGGGCCTCACTGAAGCTTTCTTT. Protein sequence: CASSPGSGGLTEAFF.

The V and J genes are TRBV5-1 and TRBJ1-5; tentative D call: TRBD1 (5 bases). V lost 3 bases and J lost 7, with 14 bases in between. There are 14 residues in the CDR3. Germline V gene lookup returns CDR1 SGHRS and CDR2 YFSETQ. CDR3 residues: CASSSGLGGQPQHF. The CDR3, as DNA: TGCGCCAGCAGCTCTGGACTGGGGGGGCAGCCCCAGCATTTT.

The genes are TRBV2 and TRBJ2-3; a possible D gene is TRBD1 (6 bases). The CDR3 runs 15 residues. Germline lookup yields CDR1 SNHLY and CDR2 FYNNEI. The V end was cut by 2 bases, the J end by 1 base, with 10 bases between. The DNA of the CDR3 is TGTGCCAGCAGTGAACCCCAGGGGCGCACAGATACGCAGTATTTT. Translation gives CASSEPQGRTDTQYF.

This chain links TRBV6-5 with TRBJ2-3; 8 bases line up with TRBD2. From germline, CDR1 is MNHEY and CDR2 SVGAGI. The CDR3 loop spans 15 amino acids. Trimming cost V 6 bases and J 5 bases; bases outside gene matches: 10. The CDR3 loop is CASSGLAVGQDTQYF. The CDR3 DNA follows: TGTGCCAGCAGCGGACTAGCAGTTGGCCAAGATACGCAGTATTTT.

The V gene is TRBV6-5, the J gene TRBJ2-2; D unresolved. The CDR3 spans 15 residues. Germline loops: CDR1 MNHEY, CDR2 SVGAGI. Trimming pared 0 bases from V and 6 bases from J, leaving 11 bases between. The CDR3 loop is CASSYSILVPGELFF. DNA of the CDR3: TGTGCCAGCAGTTACTCGATTTTAGTACCCGGGGAGCTGTTTTTT.

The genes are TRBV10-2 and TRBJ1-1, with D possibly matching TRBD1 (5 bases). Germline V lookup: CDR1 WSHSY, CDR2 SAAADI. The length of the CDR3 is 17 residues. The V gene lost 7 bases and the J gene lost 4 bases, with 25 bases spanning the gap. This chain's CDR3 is CASNLGTRAFRGTEAFF. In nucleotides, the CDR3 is TGCGCCAGCAATCTTGGGACTCGAGCTTTTCGGGGCACTGAAGCTTTCTTT.

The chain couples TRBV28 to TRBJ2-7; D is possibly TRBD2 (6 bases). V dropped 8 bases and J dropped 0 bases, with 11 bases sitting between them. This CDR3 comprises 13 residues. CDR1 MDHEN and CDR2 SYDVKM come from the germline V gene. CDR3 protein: CASWAGNSYEQYF. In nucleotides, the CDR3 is TGTGCCAGCTGGGCGGGAAACTCCTACGAGCAGTACTTC. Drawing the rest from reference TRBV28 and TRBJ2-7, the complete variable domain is DVKVTQSSRYLVKRTGEKVFLECVQDMDHENMFWYRQDPGLGLRLIYFSYDVKMKEKGDIPEGYSVSREKKERFSLILESASTNQTSMYLCASWAGNSYEQYFGPGTRLTVT.

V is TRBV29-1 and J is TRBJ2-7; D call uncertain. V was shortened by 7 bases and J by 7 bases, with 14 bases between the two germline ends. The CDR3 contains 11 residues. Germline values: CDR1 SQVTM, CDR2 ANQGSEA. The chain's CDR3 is CSAKTVQEQYF. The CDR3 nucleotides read TGCAGCGCCAAAACCGTACAGGAGCAGTACTTC.

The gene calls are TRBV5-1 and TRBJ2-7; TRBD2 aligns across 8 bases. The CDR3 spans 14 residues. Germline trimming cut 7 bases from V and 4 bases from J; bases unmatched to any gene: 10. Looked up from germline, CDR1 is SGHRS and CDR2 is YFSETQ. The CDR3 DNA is TGCGCCAGCCGCGAGTGGAGCGGGAGTTACGAGCAGTACTTC. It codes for CASREWSGSYEQYF.

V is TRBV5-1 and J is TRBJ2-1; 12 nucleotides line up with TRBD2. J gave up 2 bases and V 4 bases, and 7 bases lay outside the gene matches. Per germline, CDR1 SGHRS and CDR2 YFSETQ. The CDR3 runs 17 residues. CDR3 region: CASSIRTSGNTYNEQFF. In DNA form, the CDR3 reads TGCGCCAGCAGCATCCGGACTAGCGGGAACACCTACAATGAGCAGTTCTTC.

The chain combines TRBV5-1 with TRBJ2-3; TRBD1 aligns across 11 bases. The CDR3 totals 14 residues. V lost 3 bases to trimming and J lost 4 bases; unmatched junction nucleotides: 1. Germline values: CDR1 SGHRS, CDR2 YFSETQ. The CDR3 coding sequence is TGCGCCAGCAGCTCGGGACAGGGGGCAGATACGCAGTATTTT. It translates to CASSSGQGADTQYF.

The CDR3 DNA follows: TGTGCCAGCAGCTCAAGCCACAGATTTCAAGAGACCCAGTACTTC. Translation gives CASSSSHRFQETQYF. This chain uses TRBV14 with TRBJ2-5; D gene uncertain. The CDR3 has 15 amino acids. V was shortened by 5 bases and J by 2 bases, with 15 bases between the two germline ends. Germline V gives CDR1 SGHDN, CDR2 FVKESK.

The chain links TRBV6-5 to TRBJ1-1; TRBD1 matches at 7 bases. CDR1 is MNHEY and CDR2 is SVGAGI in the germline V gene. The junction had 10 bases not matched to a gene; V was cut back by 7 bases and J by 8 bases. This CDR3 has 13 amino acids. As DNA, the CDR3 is TGTGCCAGCAAGGCTCAAGGGGGCCGGGAAGCTTTCTTT. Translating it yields CASKAQGGREAFF.

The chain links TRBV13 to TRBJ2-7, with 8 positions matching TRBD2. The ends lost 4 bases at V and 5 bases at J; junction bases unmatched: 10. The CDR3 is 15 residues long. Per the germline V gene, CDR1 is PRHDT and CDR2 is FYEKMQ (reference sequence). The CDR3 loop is CASSYRGGRHHEQYF. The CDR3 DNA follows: TGTGCCAGCAGCTACCGGGGCGGGAGGCACCACGAGCAGTACTTC.

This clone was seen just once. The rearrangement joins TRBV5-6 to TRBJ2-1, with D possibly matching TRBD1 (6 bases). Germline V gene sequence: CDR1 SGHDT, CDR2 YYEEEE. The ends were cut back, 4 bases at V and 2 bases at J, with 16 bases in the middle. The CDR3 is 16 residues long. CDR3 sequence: CASSQRWGPTYNEQFF. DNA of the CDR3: TGTGCCAGCAGCCAAAGGTGGGGGCCAACCTACAATGAGCAGTTCTTC.